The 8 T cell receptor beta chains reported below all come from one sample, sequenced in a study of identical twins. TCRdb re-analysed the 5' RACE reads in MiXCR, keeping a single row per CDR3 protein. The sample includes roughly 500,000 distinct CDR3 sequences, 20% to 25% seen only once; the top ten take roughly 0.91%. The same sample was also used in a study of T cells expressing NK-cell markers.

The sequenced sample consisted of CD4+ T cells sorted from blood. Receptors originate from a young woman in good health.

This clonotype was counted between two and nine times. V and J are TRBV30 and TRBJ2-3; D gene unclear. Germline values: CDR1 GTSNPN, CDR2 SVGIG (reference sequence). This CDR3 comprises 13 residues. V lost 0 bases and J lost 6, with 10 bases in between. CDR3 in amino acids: CAWSVSRGDTQYF. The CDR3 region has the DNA TGTGCCTGGAGTGTAAGTCGCGGCGATACGCAGTATTTT.

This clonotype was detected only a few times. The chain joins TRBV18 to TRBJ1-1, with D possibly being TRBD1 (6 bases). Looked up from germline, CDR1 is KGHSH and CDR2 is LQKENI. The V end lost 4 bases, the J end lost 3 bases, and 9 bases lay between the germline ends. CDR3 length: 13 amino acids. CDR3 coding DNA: TGTGCCAGCTCACAGGGGGTGGACACTGAAGCTTTCTTT. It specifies CASSQGVDTEAFF.

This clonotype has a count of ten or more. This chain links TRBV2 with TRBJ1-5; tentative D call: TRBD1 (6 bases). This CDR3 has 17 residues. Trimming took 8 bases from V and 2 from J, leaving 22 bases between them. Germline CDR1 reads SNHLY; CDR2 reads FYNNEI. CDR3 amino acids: CASENGLGGRGNQPQHF. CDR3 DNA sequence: TGTGCCAGCGAAAATGGGTTGGGGGGCAGAGGCAATCAGCCCCAGCATTTT.

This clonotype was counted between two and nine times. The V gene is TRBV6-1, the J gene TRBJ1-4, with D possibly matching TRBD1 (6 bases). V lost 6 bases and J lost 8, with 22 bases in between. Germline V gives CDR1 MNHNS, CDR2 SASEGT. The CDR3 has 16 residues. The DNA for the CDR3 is TGTGCCAGCAGACCAGTCGCGCAAGACAGGCTAGAAAAACTGTTTTTT. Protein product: CASRPVAQDRLEKLFF.

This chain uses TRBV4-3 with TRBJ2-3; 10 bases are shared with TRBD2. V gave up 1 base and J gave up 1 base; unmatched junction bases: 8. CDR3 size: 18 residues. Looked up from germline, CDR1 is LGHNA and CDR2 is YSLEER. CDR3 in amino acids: CASSQVGGLAGGTDTQYF. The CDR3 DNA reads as TGCGCCAGCAGCCAAGTAGGGGGGCTAGCGGGAGGCACAGATACGCAGTATTTT.

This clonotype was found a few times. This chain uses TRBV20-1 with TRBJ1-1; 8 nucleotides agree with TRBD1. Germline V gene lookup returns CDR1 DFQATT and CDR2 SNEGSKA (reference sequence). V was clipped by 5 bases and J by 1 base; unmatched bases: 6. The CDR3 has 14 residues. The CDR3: CSALPGTGNTEAFF. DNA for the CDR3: TGCAGTGCTTTACCCGGGACAGGGAACACTGAAGCTTTCTTT.

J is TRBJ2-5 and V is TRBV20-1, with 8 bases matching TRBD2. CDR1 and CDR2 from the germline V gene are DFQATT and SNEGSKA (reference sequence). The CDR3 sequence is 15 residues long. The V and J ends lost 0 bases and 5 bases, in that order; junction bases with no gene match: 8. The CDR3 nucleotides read TGCAGTGCTAGAGATAAAGGTAGCGGGGACGAGACCCAGTACTTC. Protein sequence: CSARDKGSGDETQYF.

As DNA, the CDR3 is TGTGCTAGTGGTCCGACCCTGGGAGATACGCAGTATTTT. Protein: CASGPTLGDTQYF. The chain has TRBV12-5 and TRBJ2-3; D uncertain. CDR1 and CDR2 (germline): LGHNT, FRNRAP. The CDR3 length is 13 residues. The germline V and J ends were trimmed by 5 bases and 5 bases, with 11 bases remaining between them.